Sequencing of this TCR beta chain was carried out in a study of T cell clones after liver transplantation. Study-wide context: TCRbeta sequencing after a pre-transplant mixed lymphocyte reaction identified graft-donor-reactive clones, later tracked in post-transplant blood. Apart from a few HCV-positive recipients, transplants were for non-autoimmune, non-viral reasons. Whole-study findings and limits: Migration into the graft, not deletion, may explain lost graft donor-reactive T cells.

Remarks on this clone: Its antigen is currently unknown.

CDR1 is MGHRA and CDR2 is YSYEKL in the germline V gene. V gave up 0 bases and J gave up 5 bases, with 17 bases separating them. The CDR3 loop spans 17 amino acids. This table comes from immunoSEQ multiplex PCR, and its TCRdb copy is limited to in-frame clones, with some not included. This sample has some 120,000 clones; approximately 90% occur once, and the top ten carry 0.65% to 0.85%. The sequence came from a human patient who received a liver transplant. Some of the T cells may derive from the graft donor. The V and J genes are TRBV4-1 and TRBJ1-5, with D possibly matching TRBD1 (6 bases). Sequencing was performed on CD4+ T cells from blood, taken 12 months after liver transplant. For the CDR3, the DNA is TGCGCCAGCAGCCAAGAGGGGGGGGCGCAGGGATATCAGCCCCAGCATTTT. Its translation: CASSQEGGAQGYQPQHF.